One and the same sample provided the 19 T cell receptor beta chains below, sequenced in a study of T cell clonotyping in hematopoietic cell transplantation. Libraries were prepared by immunoSEQ multiplex PCR; TCRdb keeps only in-frame clonotypes and omits some of them. The sample lists roughly 48,000 clones, 80% to 85% occurring once. The time point was: recipient sample about 28 days before transplant, after cytoreduction. The starting material was peripheral blood mononuclear cells, obtained before stem cell transplant. Every receptor here comes from a man in his sixties with myelodysplastic syndrome. Some clones in this sample may be carry-over from other donors' samples.

The chain recombines TRBV29-1 with TRBJ1-2, with 8 bases matching TRBD1. CDR1 is SQVTM and CDR2 is ANQGSEA in the germline V gene. CDR3 length: 11 amino acids. The trim removed 3 bases at V and 7 bases at J, leaving 1 base unmatched. The CDR3 nucleotides read TGCAGCGTTGAGGACAGGGTTGGCTACACCTTC. Protein product: CSVEDRVGYTF.

This chain connects TRBV5-1 to TRBJ2-3, with 12 bases identical to TRBD2. Germline loops: CDR1 SGHRS, CDR2 YFSETQ. This CDR3 spans 17 amino acids. With 2 bases clipped from V and 2 bases from J, the junction kept 6 bases outside the gene matches. CDR3 nucleotides: TGCGCCAGCAGCTTTAGGACTAGCGGGACGCTCACAGATACGCAGTATTTT. This gives the protein CASSFRTSGTLTDTQYF.

This rearrangement joins TRBV28 to TRBJ2-7; TRBD2 might be the D (6 bases). CDR1 and CDR2 (germline): MDHEN, SYDVKM. The CDR3 sequence is 16 residues long. Trimming removed 9 bases from V and 2 bases from J, with 23 bases in between. The CDR3 protein is CASPPDRRLDTYEQYF. The CDR3, as DNA: TGTGCCAGTCCCCCCGACCGGAGACTAGATACCTACGAGCAGTACTTC. Full variable domain (remainder filled in from reference TRBV28 and TRBJ2-7): DVKVTQSSRYLVKRTGEKVFLECVQDMDHENMFWYRQDPGLGLRLIYFSYDVKMKEKGDIPEGYSVSREKKERFSLILESASTNQTSMYLCASPPDRRLDTYEQYFGPGTRLTVT.

As concerns this clone: At one end, the junction sequence differs from germline, possibly due to a read error. This chain links TRBV10-1 with TRBJ2-7; the match to TRBD1 covers 7 bases. CDR1 is WNHNN, CDR2 SYGVQD, per germline (reference sequence). The CDR3 loop spans 11 amino acids. CDR3 loop: CASSESRQGNF. Here the CDR3 DNA reads TGCGCCAGCAGTGAGTCGCGACAGGGAAACTTC.

The J gene is TRBJ2-3, the V gene TRBV6-6; D uncertain. The ends were cut back, 5 bases at V and 3 bases at J, with 9 bases in the middle. This CDR3 is built from 13 residues. Germline V gives CDR1 MNHNY, CDR2 SVGAGI (reference sequence). The CDR3 DNA is TGTGCCAGCAGTGGGGAAGGAACAGATACGCAGTATTTT. Its translation is CASSGEGTDTQYF.

The V and J genes are TRBV2 and TRBJ1-2; D remains ambiguous. CDR1 and CDR2 (germline): SNHLY, FYNNEI. This CDR3 spans 15 amino acids. V dropped 1 base and J dropped 6 bases, with 15 bases sitting between them. The CDR3 bases are TGTGCCAGCAGTGAAGGGGGATCCCCTTCGAATGGCTACACCTTC. Protein product: CASSEGGSPSNGYTF.

The rearrangement joins TRBV30 to TRBJ1-2; TRBD1 matches at 9 bases. Germline CDR1 and CDR2: GTSNPN and SVGIG (reference sequence). This CDR3 is 13 amino acids long. V dropped 5 bases and J dropped 4; count of bases not matched to a gene: 5. The CDR3: CAWGTGSTYGYTF. The CDR3 DNA is TGTGCCTGGGGGACAGGGAGTACCTATGGCTACACCTTC. The variable domain in full, with the rest retrieved from reference TRBV30 and TRBJ1-2, is SQTIHQWPATLVQPVGSPLSLECTVEGTSNPNLYWYRQAAGRGLQLLFYSVGIGQISSEVPQNLSASRPQDRQFILSSKKLLLSDSGFYLCAWGTGSTYGYTFGSGTRLTVV.

The chain has TRBV19 and TRBJ1-4; possibly TRBD1 for D (6 bases). V lost 5 bases and J lost 7, with 14 bases in between. This CDR3 has 14 amino acids. The V gene's germline CDR1 is LNHDA and CDR2 SQIVND (reference sequence). CDR3 protein: CASSHRADSEKLFF. CDR3 in DNA: TGTGCCAGTAGTCACAGGGCCGATAGTGAAAAACTGTTTTTT. The entire variable domain, with the rest obtained from reference TRBV19 and TRBJ1-4, is as follows: DGGITQSPKYLFRKEGQNVTLSCEQNLNHDAMYWYRQDPGQGLRLIYYSQIVNDFQKGDIAEGYSVSREKKESFPLTVTSAQKNPTAFYLCASSHRADSEKLFFGSGTQLSVL.

The V gene is TRBV4-2, the J gene TRBJ1-6; D ambiguous. Trimming left V 1 base short and J 8 bases short, with 9 bases between. CDR3 length: 14 residues. Germline loops: CDR1 LGHNA, CDR2 YNFKEQ. The CDR3 region has the DNA TGTGCCAGCAGCCAAGTACCCGAGGATTCACCCCTCCACTTT. This encodes CASSQVPEDSPLHF.

This clone occurred once. The V call is TRBV7-9, the J call TRBJ1-6; D gene uncertain. Per the germline V gene, CDR1 is SEHNR and CDR2 is FQNEAQ (reference sequence). The CDR3 is made up of 12 amino acids. V lost 3 bases and J 9 bases, leaving 6 bases between the germline ends. The CDR3 DNA sequence: TGTGCCAGCAGCTTGGGAACTTCACCCCTCCACTTT. This translates into CASSLGTSPLHF.

The chain carries TRBV28 and TRBJ1-5; D is uncertain. The germline gives CDR1 MDHEN, CDR2 SYDVKM. V was shortened by 3 bases and J by 8 bases, with 5 bases between the two germline ends. This CDR3 has 11 residues. Here the CDR3 DNA reads TGTGCCAGCAGTTTCCTGGAGCCCCAGCATTTT. It translates to CASSFLEPQHF.

This clone is a singleton in its sample. The chain links TRBV4-2 to TRBJ2-7; 9 bases match TRBD2. The ends lost 0 bases at V and 2 bases at J; junction bases unmatched: 8. Germline CDR1 LGHNA, CDR2 YNFKEQ. The CDR3 runs 17 residues. The CDR3 spells CASSQDTSAGGTYEQYF. DNA of the CDR3: TGTGCCAGCAGCCAAGATACTTCGGCGGGGGGGACCTACGAGCAGTACTTC.

V is TRBV28 and J is TRBJ1-2; D may be TRBD1 (6 bases). Germline CDR1 and CDR2: MDHEN and SYDVKM. The CDR3 runs to 12 residues. V was clipped by 7 bases and J by 6 bases, with 12 bases between them. The CDR3 bases are TGTGCCAGCAAGGGGGACCTCGATGGCTACACCTTC. Encoded protein: CASKGDLDGYTF.

This clone was seen a single time. The CDR3 protein is CASSPIKAGGETQYF. CDR3 sequence (DNA): TGCGCCAGCAGCCCTATCAAGGCGGGTGGGGAGACCCAGTACTTC. This sequence joins TRBV5-1 and TRBJ2-5; tentatively, D is TRBD2 (5 bases). V lost 4 bases and J lost 5, with 18 bases in between. The length of the CDR3 is 15 residues. Per the germline V gene, CDR1 is SGHRS and CDR2 is YFSETQ.

The chain couples TRBV28 to TRBJ2-5; the D gene could be TRBD1 or TRBD2 (6 bases each). Trimming pared 3 bases from V and 5 bases from J, leaving 10 bases between. Germline values: CDR1 MDHEN, CDR2 SYDVKM. The CDR3 totals 13 residues. Here the CDR3 reads CASSLGGSETQYF. CDR3 DNA sequence: TGTGCCAGCAGTTTGGGGGGCAGCGAGACCCAGTACTTC.

V is TRBV19 and J is TRBJ2-2; D may correspond to TRBD1 or TRBD2 (5 bases each). The CDR3 sequence is 15 residues long. Germline lookup yields CDR1 LNHDA and CDR2 SQIVND (reference sequence). Trimming removed 5 bases at V and 1 base at J, with 11 bases between. The CDR3 DNA follows: TGTGCCAGTAGTGAGGGGAAGTTGAACACCGGGGAGCTGTTTTTT. Encoded protein: CASSEGKLNTGELFF.

This chain uses TRBV19 with TRBJ1-1; D is uncertain. Germline CDR1 reads LNHDA; CDR2 reads SQIVND (reference sequence). V was trimmed by 3 bases and J by 5 bases, leaving 10 bases between them. The CDR3 runs to 13 residues. The CDR3 protein is CASSIYEGTEAFF. CDR3 DNA sequence: TGTGCCAGTAGTATTTACGAGGGTACTGAAGCTTTCTTT.

This clone occurred a few times. The gene calls are TRBV28 and TRBJ1-2; D is ambiguous. The CDR3 runs 10 residues. Per germline, CDR1 MDHEN and CDR2 SYDVKM. Trimming left V 9 bases short and J 5 bases short, with 7 bases between. This chain's CDR3 is CASSRYGYTF. Here the CDR3 DNA reads TGTGCCAGTTCGCGATATGGCTACACCTTC.

This chain connects TRBV4-3 to TRBJ1-2; D not resolved. The germline V gene encodes CDR1 LGHNA and CDR2 YSLEER. With 0 bases removed from V and 0 bases from J, the gap between germline ends came to 8 bases. The CDR3 loop spans 15 amino acids. Written as DNA, the CDR3 is TGCGCCAGCAGCCAAGATGCGGTTGCTAACTATGGCTACACCTTC. Amino acid sequence: CASSQDAVANYGYTF.